This T cell receptor beta chain was sequenced in a study of blood T cells in healthy people across ages. Study results and limitations: Donor CMV status, an unknown factor, possibly confounded changes in expanded clonotypes.

Alongside a J-beta primer mix, a sample-barcoded 5' primer served in a second PCR lasting about 7 to 12 cycles. Carrying 12 random nucleotides, a template-switch adaptor labeled each individual cDNA molecule. TCRdb called the 5' RACE reads again in MiXCR, with one record for every CDR3 protein. In the table there are 1.5 million to 1.9 million distinct CDR3 sequences, roughly two fifths of which are singletons. Remarks on this clonotype: Its specificity is not known.

The CDR3 is 15 amino acids. Germline lookup yields CDR1 MGHRA and CDR2 YSYEKL. Trimming cost V 2 bases and J 2 bases; bases outside gene matches: 4. The V gene is TRBV4-1, the J gene TRBJ2-3; 7 bases line up with TRBD2. The sample consisted of blood. This receptor was taken from a woman aged 18-29 years in good health. Here the CDR3 DNA reads TGCGCCAGCAGCCAACCAGCGGGAACCACAGATACGCAGTATTTT. Protein sequence: CASSQPAGTTDTQYF.